This T cell receptor (beta chain) emerged from a study of prognosis after radiotherapy for stage I lung cancer. Study-wide findings and caveats: Medians of roughly 9,900 versus 7,200 showed unique TCR clone counts falling after stereotactic body radiation therapy. Differences in TRBV and TRBJ gene usage were reportedly observed between patients with and without metastases.

This clonotype was seen many times. Antigen: not known. Amplification of TCR beta CDR3 from genomic DNA used two-round multiplex PCR. Gene-specific TRBV and TRBJ primers were used in PCR round one. TCRdb analysed the multiplex PCR reads with MiXCR anew, one entry per CDR3 protein. The table has some 35,000 distinct CDR3 sequences, 32% seen once. The source was PBMCs, collected before or after stereotactic body radiation therapy (not recorded which). This TCR came from a donor over 45 with non-small cell lung cancer.

The CDR3 DNA reads TGTGCCAGCAGCTACGAACGGGATGGCTACACCTTC. It is translated as CASSYERDGYTF. The V and J genes are TRBV11-2 and TRBJ1-2; D gene ambiguous. The CDR3 has 12 residues. Germline CDR1 and CDR2: SGHAT and FQNNGV. V lost 4 bases and J lost 6, with 9 bases in between.